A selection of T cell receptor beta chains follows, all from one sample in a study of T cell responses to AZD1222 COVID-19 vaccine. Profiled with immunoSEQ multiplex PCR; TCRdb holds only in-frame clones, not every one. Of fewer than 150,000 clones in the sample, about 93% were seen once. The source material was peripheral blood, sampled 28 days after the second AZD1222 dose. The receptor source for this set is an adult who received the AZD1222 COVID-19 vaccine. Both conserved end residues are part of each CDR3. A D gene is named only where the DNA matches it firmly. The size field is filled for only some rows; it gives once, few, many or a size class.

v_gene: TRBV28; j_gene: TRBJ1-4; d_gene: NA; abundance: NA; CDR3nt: TGTGCCAGCAGTTTGTCATCCGCAACTAATGAAAAACTGTTTTTT; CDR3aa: CASSLSSATNEKLFF
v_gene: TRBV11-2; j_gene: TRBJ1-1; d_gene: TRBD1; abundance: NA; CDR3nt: TGTGCCAGCAGCTTACAGTCAGGGGGAACTGAAGCTTTCTTT; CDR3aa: CASSLQSGGTEAFF
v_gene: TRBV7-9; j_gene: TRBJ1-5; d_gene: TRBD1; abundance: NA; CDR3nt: TGTGCCAGCGGACAGGGGCGCGATCAGCCCCAGCATTTT; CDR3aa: CASGQGRDQPQHF
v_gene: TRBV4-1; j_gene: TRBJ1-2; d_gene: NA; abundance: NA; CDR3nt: TGCGCCAGCAGCCAAGAGGGGAACAGCTATGGCTACACCTTC; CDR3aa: CASSQEGNSYGYTF
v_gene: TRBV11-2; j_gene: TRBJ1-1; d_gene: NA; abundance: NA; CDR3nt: TGTGCCAGCAGCTTAGTCCTCGGGGGGTACACTGAAGCTTTCTTT; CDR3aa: CASSLVLGGYTEAFF
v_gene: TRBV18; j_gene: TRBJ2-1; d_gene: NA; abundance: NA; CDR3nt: TGTGCCAGCTCTCTGAACAGTGACTCCTACAATGAGCAGTTCTTC; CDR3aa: CASSLNSDSYNEQFF
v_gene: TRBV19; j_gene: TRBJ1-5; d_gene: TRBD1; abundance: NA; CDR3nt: TGTGCCAGTAGTGCAAATTTCCCGGGACAGATAAATCAGCCCCAGCATTTT; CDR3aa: CASSANFPGQINQPQHF
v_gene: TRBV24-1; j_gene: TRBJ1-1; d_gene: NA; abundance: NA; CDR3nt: TGTGCCACCAGTGATCAGACCAGGGGATGGACTGAAGCTTTCTTT; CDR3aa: CATSDQTRGWTEAFF
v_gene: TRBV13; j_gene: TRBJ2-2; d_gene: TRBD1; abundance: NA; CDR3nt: TGTGCCAGCAGCGCGGGACAGGGGGTCGGGGAGCTGTTTTTT; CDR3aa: CASSAGQGVGELFF
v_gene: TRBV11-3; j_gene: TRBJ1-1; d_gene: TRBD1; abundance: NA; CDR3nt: TGTGCCAGCAGGCCCGGACAGGGGAATAGGGGGATCATGAACACTGAAGCTTTCTTT; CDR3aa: CASRPGQGNRGIMNTEAFF
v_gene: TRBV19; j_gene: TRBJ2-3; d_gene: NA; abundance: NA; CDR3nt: TGTGCCAGTAGTAACCCCCGAGATTTCGGGGATACGCAGTATTTT; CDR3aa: CASSNPRDFGDTQYF
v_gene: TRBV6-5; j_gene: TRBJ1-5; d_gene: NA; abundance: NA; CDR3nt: TGTGCCAGCAGTTACTCCCGTCTGGGCAATCAGCCCCAGCATTTT; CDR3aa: CASSYSRLGNQPQHF
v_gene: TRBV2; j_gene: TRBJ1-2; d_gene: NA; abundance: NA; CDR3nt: TGTGCCAGCAGTGAAACGAGAACAGTTCGCGGCTACACCTTC; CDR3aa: CASSETRTVRGYTF
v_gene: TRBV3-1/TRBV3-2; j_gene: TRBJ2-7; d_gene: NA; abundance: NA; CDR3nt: TGTGCCAGCAGCCAAGTCATCTCCTACGAGCAGTACTTC; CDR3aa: CASSQVISYEQYF
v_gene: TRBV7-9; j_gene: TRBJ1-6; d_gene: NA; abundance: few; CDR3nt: TGTGCCAGCAGCTTAGGGGCCGGGGGAGAACAATATTCACCCCTCCACTTT; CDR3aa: CASSLGAGGEQYSPLHF
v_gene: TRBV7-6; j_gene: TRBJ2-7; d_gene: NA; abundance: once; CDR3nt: TGTGCCAGCAGCGCCGTGGACACTTGGAGCTCCTACGAGCAGTACTTC; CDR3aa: CASSAVDTWSSYEQYF
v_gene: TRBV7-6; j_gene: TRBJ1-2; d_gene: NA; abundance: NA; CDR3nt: TGTGCCAGCAGCTTAGGACGTCGGGGGAGTGACTATGGCTACACCTTC; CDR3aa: CASSLGRRGSDYGYTF
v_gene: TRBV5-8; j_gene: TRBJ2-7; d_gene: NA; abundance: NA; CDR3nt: TGTGCCAGCAGCGGGAATACGAGGAGCTCCTACGAGCAGTACTTC; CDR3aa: CASSGNTRSSYEQYF
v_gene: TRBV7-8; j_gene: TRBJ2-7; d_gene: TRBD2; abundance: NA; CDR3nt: TGTGCCGGCAGCTTAGCGGGGGCAGGGGGAACCTACGAGCAGTACTTC; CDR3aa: CAGSLAGAGGTYEQYF
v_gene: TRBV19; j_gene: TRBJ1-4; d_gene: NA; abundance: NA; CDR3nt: TGTGCCAGTAGGAGGGATTCAACTAATGAAAAACTGTTTTTT; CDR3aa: CASRRDSTNEKLFF
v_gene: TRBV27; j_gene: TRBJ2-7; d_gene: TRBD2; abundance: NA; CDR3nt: TGTGCCAGCAGTCGGGGGGAATCCTACGAGCAGTACTTC; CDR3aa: CASSRGESYEQYF
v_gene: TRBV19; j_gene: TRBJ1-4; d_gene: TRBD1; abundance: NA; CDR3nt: TGTGCCAGTACCTTAGGGGGACAGCTGACAACTAATGAAAAACTGTTTTTT; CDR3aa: CASTLGGQLTTNEKLFF
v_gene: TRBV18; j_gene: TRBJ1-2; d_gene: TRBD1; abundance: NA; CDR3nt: TGTGCCAGCTCGCCGGGACAGGGGATCAATGGCTACACCTTC; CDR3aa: CASSPGQGINGYTF
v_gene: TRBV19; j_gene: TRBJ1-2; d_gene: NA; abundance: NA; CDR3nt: TGTGCCAGTAGCCTGATCCGGGACAAGAAGAACTATGGCTACACCTTC; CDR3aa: CASSLIRDKKNYGYTF
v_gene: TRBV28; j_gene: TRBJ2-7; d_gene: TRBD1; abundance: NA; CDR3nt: TGTGCCAGCAGGCCCCGGGACAGGGCCATCTACGAGCAGTACTTC; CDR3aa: CASRPRDRAIYEQYF
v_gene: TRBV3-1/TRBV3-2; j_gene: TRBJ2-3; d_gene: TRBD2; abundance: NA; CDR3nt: TGTGCCAGCAGGACGGGGCGGGGGGATATAGATACGCAGTATTTT; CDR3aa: CASRTGRGDIDTQYF
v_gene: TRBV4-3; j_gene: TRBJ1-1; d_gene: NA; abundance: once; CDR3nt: TGCGCCAGCAGCCAAGGGTCGGGCACTGAAGCTTTCTTT; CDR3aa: CASSQGSGTEAFF
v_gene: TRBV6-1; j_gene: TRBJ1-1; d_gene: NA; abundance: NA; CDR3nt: TGTGCCAGCAGTGAAGCAATGGCGGGGGGGACTGAAGCTTTCTTT; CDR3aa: CASSEAMAGGTEAFF
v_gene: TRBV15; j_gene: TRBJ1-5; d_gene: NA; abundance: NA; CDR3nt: TGTGCCACCAGCAGAGATGACACGAATCAGCCCCAGCATTTT; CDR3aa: CATSRDDTNQPQHF
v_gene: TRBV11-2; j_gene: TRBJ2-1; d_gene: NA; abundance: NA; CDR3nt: TGTGCCAGCAGCTTAGCGGCGGTGTCTACTGAGCAGTTCTTC; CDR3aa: CASSLAAVSTEQFF
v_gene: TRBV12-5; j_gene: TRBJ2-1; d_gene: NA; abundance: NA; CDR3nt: TGTGCTAGTGGTATCTTAACCGGGACCCTAACCCGAACCGAGTACAATGAGCAGTTCTTC; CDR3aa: CASGILTGTLTRTEYNEQFF
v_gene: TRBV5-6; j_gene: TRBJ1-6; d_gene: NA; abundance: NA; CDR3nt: TGTGCCAGCAGCGTGGACAGAATTTTACTTTCACCCCTCCACTTT; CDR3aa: CASSVDRILLSPLHF
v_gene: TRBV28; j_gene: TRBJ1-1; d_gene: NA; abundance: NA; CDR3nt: TGTGCCACCACCCCCCAGGGTCCGGTAGGGTCGAACACTGAAGCTTTCTTT; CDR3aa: CATTPQGPVGSNTEAFF
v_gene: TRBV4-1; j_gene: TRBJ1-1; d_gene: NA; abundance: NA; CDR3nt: TGCGCCAGCAGCCAAGTTTTCGGGGAAGCTGAAGCTTTCTTT; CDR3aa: CASSQVFGEAEAFF
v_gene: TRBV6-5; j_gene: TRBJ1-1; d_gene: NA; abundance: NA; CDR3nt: TGTGCCAGCAACCACGGGACGTCTGATGAAGCTTTCTTT; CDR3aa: CASNHGTSDEAFF
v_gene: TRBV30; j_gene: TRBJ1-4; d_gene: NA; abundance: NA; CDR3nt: TGTGCCTGGAAATACAGCCCAACTAATGAAAAACTGTTTTTT; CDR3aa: CAWKYSPTNEKLFF
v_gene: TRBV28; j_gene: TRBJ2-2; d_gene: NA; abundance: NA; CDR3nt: TGTGCCAGCGGATTCAGGACTTTCACGGGGGAGCTGTTTTTT; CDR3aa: CASGFRTFTGELFF
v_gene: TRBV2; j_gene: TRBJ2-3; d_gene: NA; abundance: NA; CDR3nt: TGTGCCAGCAGTAGGGGGGCCACCACAGATACGCAGTATTTT; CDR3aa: CASSRGATTDTQYF
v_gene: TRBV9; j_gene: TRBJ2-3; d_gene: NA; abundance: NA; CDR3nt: TGTGCCAGCAGCGTAAACGAGGATACGCAGTATTTT; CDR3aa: CASSVNEDTQYF
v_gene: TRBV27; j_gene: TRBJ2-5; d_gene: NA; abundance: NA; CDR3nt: TGTGCCAGCAAGTCTGAGTTCGGGGGGCAAGTAGGGACCCAGTACTTC; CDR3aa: CASKSEFGGQVGTQYF
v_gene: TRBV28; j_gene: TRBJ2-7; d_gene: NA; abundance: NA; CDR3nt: TGTGCCAGCAGCTCAATCAGGGGGAATTGGGGGGACTACGAGCAGTACTTC; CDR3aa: CASSSIRGNWGDYEQYF
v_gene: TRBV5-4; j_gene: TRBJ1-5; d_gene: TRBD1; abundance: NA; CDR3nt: TGTGCCAGCAGCGCCGACAGGGGCAATCAGCCCCAGCATTTT; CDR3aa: CASSADRGNQPQHF
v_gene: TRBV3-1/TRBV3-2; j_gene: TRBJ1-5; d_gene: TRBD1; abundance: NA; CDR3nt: TGTGCCAGCGGACAGGGGGAACAGCCCCAGCATTTT; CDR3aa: CASGQGEQPQHF
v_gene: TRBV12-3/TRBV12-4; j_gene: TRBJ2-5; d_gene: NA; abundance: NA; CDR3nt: TGTGCCAGCAGTTTATTTCGGGAGACCCAGTACTTC; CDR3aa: CASSLFRETQYF
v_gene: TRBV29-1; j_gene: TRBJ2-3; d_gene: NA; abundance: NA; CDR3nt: TGCAGCGTTGAGAGCCTAGCCGGAGATACGCAGTATTTT; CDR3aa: CSVESLAGDTQYF
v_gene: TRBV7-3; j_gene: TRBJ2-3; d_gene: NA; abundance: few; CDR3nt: TGTGCCAGCAGTCGTGAGCGGAACACAGATACGCAGTATTTT; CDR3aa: CASSRERNTDTQYF
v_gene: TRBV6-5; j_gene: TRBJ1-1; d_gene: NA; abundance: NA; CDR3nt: TGTGCCGTAGGGAGGGGGGGCGTGAACACTGAAGCTTTCTTT; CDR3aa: CAVGRGGVNTEAFF
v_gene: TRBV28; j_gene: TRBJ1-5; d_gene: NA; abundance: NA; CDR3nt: TGTGCCAGCAGTTTAGGCCATCAGCCCCAGCATTTT; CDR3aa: CASSLGHQPQHF
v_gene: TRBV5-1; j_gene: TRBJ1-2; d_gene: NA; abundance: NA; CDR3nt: TGCGCCAGCAGCTTTGGGATTTCCTCTGGCTACACCTTC; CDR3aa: CASSFGISSGYTF
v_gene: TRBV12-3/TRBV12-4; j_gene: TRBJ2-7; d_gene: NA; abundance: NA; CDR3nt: TGTGCCAGCAGTCTTGGGGGCTCCTACGAGCAGTACTTC; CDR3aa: CASSLGGSYEQYF
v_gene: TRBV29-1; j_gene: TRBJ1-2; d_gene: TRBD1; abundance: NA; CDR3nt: TGCAGCGTCAGCCTCGGACAGGGAGGTGGTGGCTACACCTTC; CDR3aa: CSVSLGQGGGGYTF
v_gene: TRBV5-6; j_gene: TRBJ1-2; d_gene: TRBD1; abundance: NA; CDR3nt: TGTGCCACCACTGGGGGGGACAGGGGTCATGGCTACTATGGCTACACCTTC; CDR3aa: CATTGGDRGHGYYGYTF
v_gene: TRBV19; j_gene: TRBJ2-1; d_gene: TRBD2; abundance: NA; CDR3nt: TGTGCCAGTAGGACCTTCAGCGGGGGAAACAATGAGCAGTTCTTC; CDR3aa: CASRTFSGGNNEQFF
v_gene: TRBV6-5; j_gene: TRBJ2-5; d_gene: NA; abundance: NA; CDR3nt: TGTGCCAGCAGTTACTCTGACTACCCCATAGGGACCCAGTACTTC; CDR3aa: CASSYSDYPIGTQYF
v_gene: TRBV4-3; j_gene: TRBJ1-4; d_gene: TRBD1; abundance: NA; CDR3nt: TGCGCCAGCAGCCAAGAGAGGCTGCGGACAGGTTGGAGTGAAAAACTGTTTTTT; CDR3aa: CASSQERLRTGWSEKLFF
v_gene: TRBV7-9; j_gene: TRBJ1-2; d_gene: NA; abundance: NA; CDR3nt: TGTGCCAGCAGCATCAGGGATTCTGGCTACACCTTC; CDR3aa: CASSIRDSGYTF
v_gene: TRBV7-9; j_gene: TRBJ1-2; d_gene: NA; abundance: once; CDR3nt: TGTGCCAGCAGCCAGCAGGGTCCTGCCAATGGCTACACCTTC; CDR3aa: CASSQQGPANGYTF
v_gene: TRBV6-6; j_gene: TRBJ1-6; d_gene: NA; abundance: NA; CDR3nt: TGTGCCAGCAGTTATTCGGGGGGTCCAGAGTCACCCCTCCACTTT; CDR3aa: CASSYSGGPESPLHF
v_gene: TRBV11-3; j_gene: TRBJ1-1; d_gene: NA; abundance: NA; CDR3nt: TGTGCCAGCAGCCGCGACAGGATGAACACTGAAGCTTTCTTT; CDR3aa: CASSRDRMNTEAFF
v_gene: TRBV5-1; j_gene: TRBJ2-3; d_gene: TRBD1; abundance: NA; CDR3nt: TGCGCCAGCACCCTAGAAACCGGGACAGGGGCAGATACGCAGTATTTT; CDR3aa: CASTLETGTGADTQYF